The TCR beta chain under discussion was sequenced for a study of control samples from healthy donors and cancer patients. V lost 4 bases and J lost 8, with 17 bases in between. Looked up from germline, CDR1 is SGHNT and CDR2 is YENEEA. The CDR3 consists of 15 residues. Using immunoSEQ multiplex PCR, the repertoire was profiled, and TCRdb retains in-frame clones only, with some absent. The sample records roughly 43,000 clones, roughly 94% being singletons. This TCR came from a man in his sixties in good health. Specimen: blood. The chain uses TRBV11-3 and TRBJ1-4, with D perhaps matching TRBD1 (5 bases). In DNA, the CDR3 is TGTGCCAGCAGCTACTCCGGGACCCTGAACGAAAAACTGTTTTTT. It encodes CASSYSGTLNEKLFF. Together with reference TRBV11-3 and TRBJ1-4, the CDR3 gives the full variable domain: EAGVVQSPRYKIIEKKQPVAFWCNPISGHNTLYWYLQNLGQGPELLIRYENEEAVDDSQLPKDRFSAERLKGVDSTLKIQPAELGDSAVYLCASSYSGTLNEKLFFGSGTQLSVL.